Shown below are 19 T cell receptor beta chains from a single sample sequenced in a study of T cell repertoires in cytomegalovirus infection. MiXCR, applied by TCRdb to the reads, yields one record per CDR3 protein. In the table there are under 300,000 distinct CDR3 sequences, 17% of which are singletons. Material for sequencing was CD8+ T cells from PBMCs. These receptors were obtained from a human donor in good health (CMV status not recorded). Some clones in this sample may be carry-over from other donors' samples.

This clonotype was picked up a small number of times. The CDR3 bases are TGTGCCATCAGCGGGGACAGGACTAGCGGAGAAAGGACCGGGGAGCTGTTTTTT. This encodes CAISGDRTSGERTGELFF. The gene calls are TRBV10-3 and TRBJ2-2, with 10 bases fitting TRBD2. V trimming: 6 bases; J trimming: 5 bases; junction bases outside the gene matches: 15. The CDR3 length is 18 residues. Germline V CDR1 and CDR2: ENHRY, SYGVKD.

The chain joins TRBV6-2 or TRBV6-3 to TRBJ1-5; TRBD1 matches 7 bases. The CDR3 has 14 amino acids. Per germline, CDR1 MNHEY and CDR2 SVGEGT. The J segment lost 3 bases and the V segment lost 5 bases, leaving 4 bases of the junction unmatched. The CDR3 DNA follows: TGTGCCAGCAGTCGGGACAGCCTCAATCAGCCCCAGCATTTT. It translates to CASSRDSLNQPQHF.

About this clonotype itself: This clone may be a read error of a much larger clone one base away. The chain combines TRBV28 with TRBJ1-2, with TRBD1 matching 12 bases. Germline loops: CDR1 MDHEN, CDR2 SYDVKM. This CDR3 contains 14 residues. CDR3 bases: TGTGCCAGCAGTACGGGACAGGGGGCGTATGGCTACAACTTC. Its protein product is CASSTGQGAYGYNF.

This clonotype has at least ten counts. The rearrangement uses TRBV11-2 and TRBJ2-3, with 8 bases that match TRBD2. With 1 base clipped from V and 2 bases from J, the junction kept 8 bases outside the gene matches. CDR1 and CDR2 (germline): SGHAT, FQNNGV. This CDR3 comprises 17 residues. The CDR3 loop reads CASSLAWAGGSTDTQYF. The CDR3 nucleotides are TGTGCCAGCAGCTTAGCTTGGGCGGGGGGCTCCACAGATACGCAGTATTTT.

CDR3 amino acids: CASSYSDGGVGELFF. CDR3 coding DNA: TGTGCCAGCAGTTACTCCGATGGGGGGGTCGGGGAGCTGTTTTTT. The chain joins TRBV6-6 to TRBJ2-2; 7 bases align to TRBD2. The CDR3 totals 15 residues. V lost 0 bases, J lost 7 bases, and 5 bases stayed unmatched. Looked up from germline, CDR1 is MNHNY and CDR2 is SVGAGI (reference sequence).

The J gene is TRBJ1-5, the V gene TRBV27; maybe TRBD1 (6 bases). The germline gives CDR1 MNHEY, CDR2 SMNVEV (reference sequence). The CDR3 is 15 residues long. Trimming removed 3 bases at V and 5 bases at J, with 14 bases between. The CDR3 bases are TGTGCCAGCAGTTTTAGGTTTAAGGGGGATCAGCCCCAGCATTTT. Amino acids: CASSFRFKGDQPQHF.

This clonotype was picked up a small number of times. The J gene is TRBJ2-7, the V gene TRBV20-1; 16 bases fit TRBD2. V lost 6 bases and J lost 1; bases outside the gene matches: 12. This CDR3 is 18 amino acids long. Germline V gene data show CDR1 as DFQATT and CDR2 as SNEGSKA (reference sequence). This CDR3 reads CSANGLGTSGGESYEQYF. CDR3 sequence (DNA): TGCAGTGCAAATGGCTTAGGGACTAGCGGGGGGGAATCCTACGAGCAGTACTTC.

V is TRBV20-1 and J is TRBJ2-1; 8 bases fit TRBD2. CDR1 and CDR2 (germline): DFQATT, SNEGSKA (reference sequence). This CDR3 is 13 amino acids long. V shed 6 bases and J 6 bases; nucleotides not matched to a gene: 7. In nucleotides, the CDR3 is TGCAGTGCCCGGGGGGGGTGGGGCAATGAGCAGTTCTTC. It translates to CSARGGWGNEQFF.

This clonotype was observed at least ten times. This chain uses TRBV27 with TRBJ2-1, with D maybe TRBD2 (6 bases). The CDR3 is made up of 14 amino acids. Trimming shortened V by 5 bases and J by 8 bases, and 16 bases separated the two germline ends. The germline CDR1 and CDR2 sequences are MNHEY and SMNVEV (reference sequence). The CDR3 DNA reads TGTGCCAGCAGTAATAGCGGAGGTTGGTATGAGCAGTTCTTC. It yields the protein CASSNSGGWYEQFF.

The chain recombines TRBV19 with TRBJ2-7, with 8 bases that match TRBD2. Germline V gene lookup returns CDR1 LNHDA and CDR2 SQIVND (reference sequence). After removal of 5 bases from V and 0 bases from J, the junction contained 6 bases not matched to a gene. This CDR3 comprises 15 residues. In DNA, the CDR3 is TGTGCCAGTAGTCCCGGGGGGGATGCCTCCTACGAGCAGTACTTC. Translation: CASSPGGDASYEQYF.

This chain connects TRBV20-1 to TRBJ2-1, with 11 bases that match TRBD2. There are 16 residues in the CDR3. Looked up from germline, CDR1 is DFQATT and CDR2 is SNEGSKA (reference sequence). Germline trimming cut 1 base from V and 8 bases from J; bases unmatched to any gene: 10. The CDR3 loop is CSARASGGPFGDEQFF. As DNA, the CDR3 is TGCAGTGCTAGAGCTAGCGGGGGGCCATTTGGGGATGAGCAGTTCTTC.

There are many counts of this clonotype. This sequence joins TRBV28 and TRBJ1-1; D unclear. V gave up 8 bases and J gave up 5 bases, with 18 bases separating them. The germline V gene encodes CDR1 MDHEN and CDR2 SYDVKM. This CDR3 region has 14 residues. In nucleotides, the CDR3 is TGTGCCAGCCGGGTCGGTGGGGAAGGTACTGAAGCTTTCTTT. This encodes CASRVGGEGTEAFF.

This clonotype came up many times. The chain uses TRBV7-2 and TRBJ2-7; 10 positions match TRBD1. Unmatched junction bases numbered 4, after V lost 5 bases and J lost 0 bases. Germline CDR1 and CDR2: SGHTA and FQGNSA. There are 15 residues in the CDR3. The CDR3 spells CASSTGQGVSYEQYF. The CDR3 DNA follows: TGTGCCAGCAGCACCGGACAGGGGGTCTCCTACGAGCAGTACTTC.

This chain connects TRBV20-1 to TRBJ1-5; tentatively, D is TRBD1 (6 bases). Trimming took off 3 bases at V and 3 bases at J, with 15 bases between the two ends. In germline, CDR1 is DFQATT, CDR2 SNEGSKA (reference sequence). The CDR3 contains 15 residues. CDR3 sequence reads: CSASSGQPNNQPQHF. Written as DNA, the CDR3 is TGCAGTGCTAGCTCAGGACAGCCAAACAATCAGCCCCAGCATTTT.

This clonotype has ten or more counts. The chain uses TRBV7-9 and TRBJ2-3; TRBD2 agrees at 7 bases. The CDR3 is made up of 16 amino acids. The V gene's germline CDR1 is SEHNR and CDR2 FQNEAQ (reference sequence). Unmatched junction bases numbered 11, after V lost 5 bases and J lost 3 bases. CDR3 DNA sequence: TGTGCCAGCAGCCCCCCCGTTCGGGGGGTGACAGATACGCAGTATTTT. Encoded protein: CASSPPVRGVTDTQYF.

The chain combines TRBV15 with TRBJ2-6; D uncertain. V lost 7 bases to trimming and J lost 0 bases, with 19 bases between them. CDR3 length: 18 residues. From germline, CDR1 is LNHNV and CDR2 YYDKDF (reference sequence). Here the CDR3 DNA reads TGTGCCACCACCCTCGGCCCCCCGGCGGTCTCTGGGGCCAACGTCCTGACTTTC. It codes for CATTLGPPAVSGANVLTF.

In this sample, this clonotype turned up once. This chain connects TRBV7-2 to TRBJ2-3; 7 nucleotides match TRBD1. The CDR3 runs 15 residues. Germline V gene lookup returns CDR1 SGHTA and CDR2 FQGNSA. Losses at the gene ends were 5 bases for V and 0 bases for J; bases not matched to a gene: 5. The CDR3 loop reads CASSEGQFSTDTQYF. The CDR3 region has the DNA TGTGCCAGCAGCGAGGGACAGTTTAGCACAGATACGCAGTATTTT. Full variable domain (remainder filled in from reference TRBV7-2 and TRBJ2-3): GAGVSQSPSNKVTEKGKDVELRCDPISGHTALYWYRQSLGQGLEFLIYFQGNSAPDKSGLPSDRFSAERTGGSVSTLTIQRTQQEDSAVYLCASSEGQFSTDTQYFGPGTRLTVL.

This clonotype occurred many times. The rearrangement links TRBV7-9 to TRBJ1-2; D gene ambiguous. The CDR3 covers 13 residues. Germline CDR1 and CDR2: SEHNR and FQNEAQ (reference sequence). V lost 3 bases to trimming and J lost 1 base, with 6 bases between them. CDR3 DNA: TGTGCCAGCAGCTTGGGTTTTAACTATGGCTACACCTTC. This sequence encodes CASSLGFNYGYTF.

There are many counts of this clonotype. This chain uses TRBV7-8 with TRBJ2-5; perhaps TRBD2 as D (6 bases). Germline V gives CDR1 SGHVS, CDR2 FQNEAQ. Trimming cost V 8 bases and J 1 base, with 17 bases left between them. CDR3 length: 15 amino acids. The CDR3, as DNA: TGTGCCAGCGCCTCGGGTAGCGGACTCCAAGAGACCCAGTACTTC. Translated, it gives CASASGSGLQETQYF.